The present T cell receptor beta chain was sequenced within a study of shared clonotypes between healthy human individuals (dated by TCRdb to about 2020). For the wider study: The cohort comprised a couple of women and a few men aged 18 to 49 years. For each donor, CD4 naive and CD4 memory were each given three plates, CD8 naive was given two plates, and CD8 memory was given one plate. To estimate repertoire size and how much clonotypes are shared between individuals, the study performed deep sequencing of blood TCR repertoires from about five healthy adults. Libraries were prepared and TCR repertoires were sequenced by different laboratories using diverse techniques, in order to increase sequencing depth and limit assay-specific biases. Each donor's leukapheresis produced roughly between roughly 0.85 and 9.5 billion PBMCs. The study at large found these results: Pairwise subsampling indicated that sequencing depth was expected to affect the degree of clonotype sharing among donors. Only blood was sampled, and tissue TCR repertoires likely differ from those in blood. Compared with non-shared clonotypes, the clonotypes found in all four sorted-subset donors had higher generation probabilities. The small number of donors limited the genetic and exposure-history diversity represented. Sharing across four donors was observed for 4.5% to 6.5% of naive CD4, under 4% of naive CD8, roughly 2.3% of memory CD4, and less than 0.45% of memory CD8 clonotypes. Naive subsets generally had larger estimated clonotype richness than memory subsets. Incomplete sequencing was indicated by rarefaction of sorted-subset datasets, despite the large sequencing depth.

Using the deep immunoSEQ assay, TCR CDR3 regions were amplified from genomic DNA by multiplex PCR. Extracted genomic DNA from each cell subset was spread evenly across all wells of several immunoSEQ 96-well plates, with each plate serving as a replicate. For sorted subsets, roughly 0.2 ug genomic DNA, equal to 30,000 to 35,000 T cell genomes, was loaded into each replicate PCR. Purified libraries were measured with a Qubit 3.0 fluorometer, size-checked on a Bioanalyzer 2100, and measured again with the KAPA Library Quantification kit. Every immunoSEQ 96-well plate was sequenced on a dedicated single-read 150-cycle Illumina NextSeq 550 flow cell. In the authors' own workflow: Because only junctional sequences without quality scores were contained in the immunoSEQ output, filtering matching that applied to full-length reads could not be performed. To assign V/J genes and CDR3, sequences were annotated against IMGT germline references using PyIR, a Python wrapper for IgBLAST v1.9. Reads with weak V/J assignments (E-value above 1e-6), missing CDR3, stop codons, out-of-frame junctions, or ambiguous translated residues were removed. V3J clonotypes were defined by identical inferred V gene, J gene, and CDR3 amino acid sequence. The percentage overlap between two repertoires was calculated by dividing the number of shared unique clonotypes by the size of the smaller repertoire. Richness of each repertoire was evaluated using RTK rarefaction, the Chao1 estimator, and Recon v2.1 estimates of unobserved clonotypes. For all TCRbeta clonotypes obtained by the gDNA method from four donors, generation probabilities were computed with OLGA. Entries here come from immuneACCESS through TCRdb and include only in-frame sequences with V and J called. Some clones fail to appear in such tables; in the studies checked, an unresolved V gene covers under half of the shortfall, and the cause of the remainder is unknown. The V and J calls and the clone size are those of that table, but D and trimming were determined from the DNA. The sample records 2 million to 2.5 million clones, roughly 92% of which are singletons. About 0.41% of the sample is taken by the ten largest.

Donors were healthy HIV-negative adults with no recently reported acute infections or vaccinations. Only Caucasian adults living in Nashville, Tennessee, USA were represented among the donors. CD4+ T cells were enriched by magnetic negative selection; naive cells were then positively selected on CD45RA, and the negative fraction formed the memory subset. Blood was obtained by leukapheresis, after which PBMCs were separated by Ficoll-Histopaque density gradient centrifugation and cryopreserved in liquid nitrogen vapor phase. Purity and quantity of every magnetically sorted T cell population were checked by analytical flow cytometry. Genomic DNA was isolated from every sorted fraction and measured by UV absorbance on a Nanodrop 2000c. This clone was observed once. The antigen it binds to is not known. Within one base of it there is no much larger clone, and no base qualities were kept. The CDR3 runs 14 residues from the cysteine to the phenylalanine. Just CDR3 DNA is preserved here, 42 bases in frame from base 1. Sequences SGDLS (CDR1) and YYNGEE (CDR2) are obtained from the germline V gene. Trimming removed 3 bases from V and 4 bases from J, leaving 11 bases between the germline ends.

The V gene is TRBV9 and the J gene is TRBJ1-3; the D gene is unclear. Sequenced: naive CD4+ T cells from PBMCs. Sample cell subset or site, as interpreted from the label and publication: CD45RA+ positively selected. The receptor was derived from a man between 18 and 29 years old in good health. Some clones in this sample may be carry-over from other donors' samples. In nucleotide form, the sequence is TGTGCCAGCAGCGCGGCGGATGTGGGAAACACCATATATTTT. Protein translation: CASSAADVGNTIYF.